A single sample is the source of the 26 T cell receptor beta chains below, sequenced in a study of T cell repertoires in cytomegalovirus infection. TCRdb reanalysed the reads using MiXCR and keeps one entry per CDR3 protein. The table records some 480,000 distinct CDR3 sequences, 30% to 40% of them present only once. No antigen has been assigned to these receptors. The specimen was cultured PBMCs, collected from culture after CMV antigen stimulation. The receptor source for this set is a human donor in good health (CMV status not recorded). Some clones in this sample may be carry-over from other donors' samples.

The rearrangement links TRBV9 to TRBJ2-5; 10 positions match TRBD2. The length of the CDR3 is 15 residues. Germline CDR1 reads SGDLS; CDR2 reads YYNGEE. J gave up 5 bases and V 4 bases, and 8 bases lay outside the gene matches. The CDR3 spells CASSQSGRALETQYF. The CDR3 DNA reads TGTGCCAGCAGCCAAAGCGGGAGGGCCTTGGAGACCCAGTACTTC. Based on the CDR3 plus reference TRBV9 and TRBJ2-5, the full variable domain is DSGVTQTPKHLITATGQRVTLRCSPRSGDLSVYWYQQSLDQGLQFLIQYYNGEERAKGNILERFSAQQFPDLHSELNLSSLELGDSALYFCASSQSGRALETQYFGPGTRLLVL.

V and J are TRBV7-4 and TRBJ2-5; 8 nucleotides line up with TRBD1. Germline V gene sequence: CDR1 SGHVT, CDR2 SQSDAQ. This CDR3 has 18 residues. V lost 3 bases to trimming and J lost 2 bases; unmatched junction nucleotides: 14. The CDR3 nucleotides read TGTGCCAGCAGCTTTTACTTGACCCCGACAGGGGCGCAAGAGACCCAGTACTTC. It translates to CASSFYLTPTGAQETQYF.

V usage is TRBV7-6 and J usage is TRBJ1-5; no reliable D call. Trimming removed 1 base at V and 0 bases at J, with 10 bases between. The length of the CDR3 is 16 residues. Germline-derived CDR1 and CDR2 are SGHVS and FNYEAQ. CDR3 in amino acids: CASSLGGKHSNQPQHF. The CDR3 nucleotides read TGTGCCAGCAGCTTAGGCGGCAAACATAGCAATCAGCCCCAGCATTTT.

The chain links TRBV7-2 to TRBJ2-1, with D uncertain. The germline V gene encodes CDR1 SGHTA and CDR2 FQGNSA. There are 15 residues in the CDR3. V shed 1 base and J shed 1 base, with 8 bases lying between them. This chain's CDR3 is CASSLEAPSYNEQFF. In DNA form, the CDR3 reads TGTGCCAGCAGCTTAGAGGCTCCGTCCTACAATGAGCAGTTCTTC.

As DNA, the CDR3 is TGCAGTGCTAGTCCGGGTCCCCGGGGCTATGGCTACACCTTC. It encodes CSASPGPRGYGYTF. The chain joins TRBV20-1 to TRBJ1-2; D not certain. This CDR3 spans 14 amino acids. The V end was cut by 3 bases, the J end by 4 bases, with 15 bases between. Germline V gives CDR1 DFQATT, CDR2 SNEGSKA (reference sequence).

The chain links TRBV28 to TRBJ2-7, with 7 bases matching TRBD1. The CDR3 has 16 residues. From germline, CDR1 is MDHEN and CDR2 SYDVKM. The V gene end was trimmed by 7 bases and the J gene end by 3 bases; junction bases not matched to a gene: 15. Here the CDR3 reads CASTPRQGTFVYEQYF. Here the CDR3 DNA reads TGTGCCAGCACACCTCGACAGGGAACTTTCGTCTACGAGCAGTACTTC.

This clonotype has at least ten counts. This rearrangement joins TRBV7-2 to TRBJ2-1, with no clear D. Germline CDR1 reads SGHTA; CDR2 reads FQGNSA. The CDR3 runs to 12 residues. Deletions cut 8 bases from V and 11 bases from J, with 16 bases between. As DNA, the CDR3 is TGTGCCAGCTCTCCGGCACTTGGAAAGCAGTTCTTC. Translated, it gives CASSPALGKQFF.

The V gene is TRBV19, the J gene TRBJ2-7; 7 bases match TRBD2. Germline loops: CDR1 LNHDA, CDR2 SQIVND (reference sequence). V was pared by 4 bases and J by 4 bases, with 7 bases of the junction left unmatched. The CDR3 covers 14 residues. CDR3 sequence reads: CASSTLLAAYEQYF. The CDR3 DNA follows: TGTGCCAGTAGTACCCTCCTAGCGGCGTACGAGCAGTACTTC.

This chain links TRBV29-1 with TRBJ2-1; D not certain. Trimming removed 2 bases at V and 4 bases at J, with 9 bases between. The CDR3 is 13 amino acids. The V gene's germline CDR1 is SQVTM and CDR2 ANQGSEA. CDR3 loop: CSVERWTYNEQFF. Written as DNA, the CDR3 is TGCAGCGTTGAAAGGTGGACGTACAATGAGCAGTTCTTC.

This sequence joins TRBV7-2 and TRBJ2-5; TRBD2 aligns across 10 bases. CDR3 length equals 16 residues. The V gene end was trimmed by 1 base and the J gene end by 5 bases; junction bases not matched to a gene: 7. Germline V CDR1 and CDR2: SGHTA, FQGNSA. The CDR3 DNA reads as TGTGCCAGCAGCTTAGGGTTAGCGGGAGGCCTGGAGACCCAGTACTTC. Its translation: CASSLGLAGGLETQYF.

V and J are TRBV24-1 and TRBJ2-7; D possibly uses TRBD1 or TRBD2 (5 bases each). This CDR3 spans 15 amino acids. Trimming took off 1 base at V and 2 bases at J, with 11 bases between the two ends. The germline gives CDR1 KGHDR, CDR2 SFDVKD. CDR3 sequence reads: CATSDFHLGAYEQYV. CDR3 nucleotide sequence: TGTGCCACCAGTGATTTTCATCTGGGGGCCTACGAGCAGTACGTC.

This CDR3 is CASSTWDRGTEAFF. DNA for the CDR3: TGTGCCAGCAGCACTTGGGACAGGGGAACTGAAGCTTTCTTT. This sequence joins TRBV7-2 and TRBJ1-1; 10 bases align to TRBD1. This CDR3 is 14 amino acids long. Germline V gene lookup returns CDR1 SGHTA and CDR2 FQGNSA. The V gene end was trimmed by 5 bases and the J gene end by 5 bases; junction bases not matched to a gene: 5.

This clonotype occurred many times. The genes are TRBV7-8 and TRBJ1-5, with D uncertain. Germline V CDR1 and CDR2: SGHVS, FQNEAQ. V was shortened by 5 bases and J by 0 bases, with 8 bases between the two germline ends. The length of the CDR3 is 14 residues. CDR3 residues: CASSPADSNQPQHF. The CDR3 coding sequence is TGTGCCAGCAGCCCCGCGGATAGCAATCAGCCCCAGCATTTT.

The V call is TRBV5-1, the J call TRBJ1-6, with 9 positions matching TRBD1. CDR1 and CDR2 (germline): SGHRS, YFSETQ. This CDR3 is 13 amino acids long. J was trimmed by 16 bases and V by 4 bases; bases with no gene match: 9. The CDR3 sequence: CASSNLQGASLHF. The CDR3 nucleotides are TGCGCCAGCAGCAACCTACAGGGGGCATCTCTCCACTTT.

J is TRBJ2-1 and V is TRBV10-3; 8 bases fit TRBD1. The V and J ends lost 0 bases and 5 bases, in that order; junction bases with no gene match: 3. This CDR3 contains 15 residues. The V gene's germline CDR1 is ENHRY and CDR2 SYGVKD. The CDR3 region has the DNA TGTGCCATCAGTGAGTCGAGGACAGGGAACAATGAGCAGTTCTTC. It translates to CAISESRTGNNEQFF.

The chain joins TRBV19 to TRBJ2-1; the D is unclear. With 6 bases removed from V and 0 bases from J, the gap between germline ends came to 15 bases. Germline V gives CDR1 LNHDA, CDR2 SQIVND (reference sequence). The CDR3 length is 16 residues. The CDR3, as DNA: TGTGCCAGTAGAGTCCGGGCCAGCAGCTCCTACAATGAGCAGTTCTTC. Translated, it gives CASRVRASSSYNEQFF.

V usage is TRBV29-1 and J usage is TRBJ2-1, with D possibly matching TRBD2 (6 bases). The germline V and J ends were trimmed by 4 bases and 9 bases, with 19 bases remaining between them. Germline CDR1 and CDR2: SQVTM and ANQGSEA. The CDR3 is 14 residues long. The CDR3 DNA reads TGCAGCGTTGCAGCTGGAGGGCCGGATAGTGAGCAGTTCTTC. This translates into CSVAAGGPDSEQFF.

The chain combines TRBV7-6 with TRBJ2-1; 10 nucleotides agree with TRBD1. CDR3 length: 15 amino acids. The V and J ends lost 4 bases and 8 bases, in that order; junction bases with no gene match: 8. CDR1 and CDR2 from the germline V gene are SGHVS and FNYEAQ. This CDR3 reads CASSSGGTGAHEQFF. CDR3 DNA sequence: TGTGCCAGCAGCTCGGGGGGGACAGGGGCCCATGAGCAGTTCTTC.

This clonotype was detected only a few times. Here the CDR3 DNA reads TGCAGCGTCGAGGGACTAGCGGGGAGCTCCTACAATGAGCAGTTCTTC. This encodes CSVEGLAGSSYNEQFF. V and J are TRBV29-1 and TRBJ2-1; TRBD2 agrees at 13 bases. Unmatched junction bases numbered 5, after V lost 6 bases and J lost 0 bases. The CDR3 covers 16 residues. In germline, CDR1 is SQVTM, CDR2 ANQGSEA.

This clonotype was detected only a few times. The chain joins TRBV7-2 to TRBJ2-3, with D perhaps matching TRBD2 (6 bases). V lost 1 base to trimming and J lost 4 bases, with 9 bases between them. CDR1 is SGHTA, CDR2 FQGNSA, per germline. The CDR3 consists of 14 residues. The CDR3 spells CASSLETGADTQYF. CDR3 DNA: TGTGCCAGCAGCTTAGAGACGGGAGCAGATACGCAGTATTTT.

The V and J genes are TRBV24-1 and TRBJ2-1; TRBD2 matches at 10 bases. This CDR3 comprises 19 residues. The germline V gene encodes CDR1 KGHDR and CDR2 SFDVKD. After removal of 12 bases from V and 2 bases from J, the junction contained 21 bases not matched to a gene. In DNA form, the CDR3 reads TGTGCCGCCACCTTTTTGGGTAGCGGGAGGCCCGGACCCTACAATGAGCAGTTCTTC. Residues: CAATFLGSGRPGPYNEQFF.

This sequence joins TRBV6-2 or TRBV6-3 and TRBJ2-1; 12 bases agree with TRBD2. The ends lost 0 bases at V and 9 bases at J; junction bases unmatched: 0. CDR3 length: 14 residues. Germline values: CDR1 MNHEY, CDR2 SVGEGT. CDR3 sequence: CASSYSTSGSEQFF. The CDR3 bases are TGTGCCAGCAGTTACTCGACTAGCGGGAGTGAGCAGTTCTTC.

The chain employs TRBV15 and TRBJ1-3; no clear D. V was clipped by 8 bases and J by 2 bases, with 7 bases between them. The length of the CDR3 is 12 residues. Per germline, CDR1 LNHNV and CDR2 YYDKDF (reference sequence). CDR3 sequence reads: CATGFAGNTIYF. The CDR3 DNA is TGTGCCACCGGGTTTGCTGGAAACACCATATATTTT.

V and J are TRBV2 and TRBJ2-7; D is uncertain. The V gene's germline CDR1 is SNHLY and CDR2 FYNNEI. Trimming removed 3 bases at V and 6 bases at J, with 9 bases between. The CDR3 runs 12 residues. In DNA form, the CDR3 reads TGTGCCAGCAGTGACAGGTTCCTCGAGCAGTACTTC. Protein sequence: CASSDRFLEQYF.

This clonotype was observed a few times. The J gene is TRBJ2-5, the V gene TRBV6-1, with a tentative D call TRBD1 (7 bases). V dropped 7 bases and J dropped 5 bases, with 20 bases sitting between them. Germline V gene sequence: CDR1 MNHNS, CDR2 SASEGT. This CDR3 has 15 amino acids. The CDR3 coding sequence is TGTGCCAGCACGGCAGGGGGGAGGTCCGGGGAGACCCAGTACTTC. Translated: CASTAGGRSGETQYF.

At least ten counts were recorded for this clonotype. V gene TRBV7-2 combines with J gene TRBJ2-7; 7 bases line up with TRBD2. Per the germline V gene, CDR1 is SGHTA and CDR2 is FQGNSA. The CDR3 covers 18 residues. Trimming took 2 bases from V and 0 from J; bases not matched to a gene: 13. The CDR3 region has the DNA TGTGCCAGCAGCTTAAAAATTTACCGGGACTATAGCTCCTACGAGCAGTACTTC. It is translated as CASSLKIYRDYSSYEQYF.